Following are 11 T cell receptor beta chains from one sample sequenced in a study of spatial heterogeneity in lung cancer. Time point described: sample taken at primary tumor resection. Researchers sequenced whole RNA taken from tumor, nontumor lung or frozen PBMC without sorting. TCRdb re-called the 5' RACE reads with MiXCR, one entry per CDR3 protein. The sample lists approximately 81,000 distinct CDR3 sequences; 10% to 15% were seen once. The sample consisted of PBMCs, taken at surgery. The receptors originated from a male donor with early-stage non-small cell lung cancer.

This clonotype has a handful of counts. V is TRBV12-3 or TRBV12-4 and J is TRBJ1-5; TRBD1 is a possible D gene (6 bases). V was shortened by 10 bases and J by 2 bases, with 15 bases between the two germline ends. CDR3 size: 14 residues. The CDR3 DNA is TGTGCCACCGCGACAGGCCTTGGCAATCAGCCCCAGCATTTT. Protein: CATATGLGNQPQHF.

This clonotype turned up a few times. The J gene is TRBJ1-1, the V gene TRBV5-1; 7 bases map to TRBD1. CDR1 and CDR2 (germline): SGHRS, YFSETQ. This CDR3 spans 14 amino acids. V was pared by 6 bases and J by 5 bases, with 10 bases of the junction left unmatched. The DNA for the CDR3 is TGCGCCAGCATCGGGCAGGGGGTAACAACTGAAGCTTTCTTT. Translation gives CASIGQGVTTEAFF.

This clonotype was counted between two and nine times. The chain links TRBV2 to TRBJ2-2, with TRBD1 matching 9 bases. The CDR3 spans 15 residues. Germline-derived CDR1 and CDR2 are SNHLY and FYNNEI. V gave up 2 bases and J gave up 7 bases; unmatched junction bases: 5. The CDR3 loop is CASSERTGVNGELFF. CDR3 bases: TGTGCCAGCAGTGAAAGGACAGGGGTTAACGGGGAGCTGTTTTTT. The variable domain in full, with the rest retrieved from reference TRBV2 and TRBJ2-2, is EPEVTQTPSHQVTQMGQEVILRCVPISNHLYFYWYRQILGQKVEFLVSFYNNEISEKSEIFDDQFSVERPDGSNFTLKIRSTKLEDSAMYFCASSERTGVNGELFFGEGSRLTVL.

The rearrangement links TRBV19 to TRBJ1-5; D is ambiguous. V was pared by 4 bases and J by 1 base, with 5 bases between. The CDR3 length is 13 residues. The germline V gene encodes CDR1 LNHDA and CDR2 SQIVND (reference sequence). DNA for the CDR3: TGTGCCAGTAGTACGGTAAGCAATCAGCCCCAGCATTTT. Translated, it gives CASSTVSNQPQHF.

In this sample, this clonotype turned up a few times. The V gene is TRBV7-9, the J gene TRBJ1-1; 8 bases map to TRBD1. The CDR3 contains 11 residues. V gave up 5 bases and J gave up 10 bases; unmatched junction bases: 3. Germline CDR1 reads SEHNR; CDR2 reads FQNEAQ (reference sequence). The CDR3 spells CASSPDRGAFF. In nucleotides, the CDR3 is TGTGCCAGCAGCCCAGACAGGGGAGCTTTCTTT.

The chain recombines TRBV29-1 with TRBJ2-1, with 8 bases matching TRBD1. The CDR3 has 15 residues. V lost 0 bases and J lost 10; bases outside the gene matches: 11. The germline gives CDR1 SQVTM, CDR2 ANQGSEA. For the CDR3, the DNA is TGCAGCGTTGAAGAAAAACAGGGGGAAGATTGGGAGCAGTTCTTC. Encoded protein: CSVEEKQGEDWEQFF.

The chain couples TRBV7-8 to TRBJ1-2; D unclear. The V gene's germline CDR1 is SGHVS and CDR2 FQNEAQ. The V and J ends lost 0 bases and 6 bases respectively, with 17 bases between them. The CDR3 contains 16 residues. In DNA, the CDR3 is TGTGCCAGCAGCTTAGCGCTCCGTACCCCCGGCCATGGCTACACCTTC. It yields the protein CASSLALRTPGHGYTF.

The chain carries TRBV3-1 and TRBJ2-3; 8 bases agree with TRBD2. The CDR3 loop spans 15 amino acids. CDR1 is LGHDT, CDR2 YNNKEL, per germline (reference sequence). The junction had 7 bases not matched to a gene; V was cut back by 1 base and J by 7 bases. In nucleotides, the CDR3 is TGTGCCAGCAGCCAAGCGGGACTAGTCTTTAATACGCAGTATTTT. Translated: CASSQAGLVFNTQYF.

This clonotype appeared a few times. This chain links TRBV14 with TRBJ2-2; D gene unclear. The CDR3 has 15 amino acids. V was trimmed by 0 bases and J by 6 bases, leaving 11 bases between them. In germline, CDR1 is SGHDN, CDR2 FVKESK. CDR3 protein: CASSQDVANPGELFF. CDR3 bases: TGTGCCAGCAGCCAAGATGTGGCAAATCCCGGGGAGCTGTTTTTT.

This clonotype was seen a handful of times. The V and J genes are TRBV13 and TRBJ2-7, with D uncertain. Per germline, CDR1 PRHDT and CDR2 FYEKMQ (reference sequence). Trimming took off 0 bases at V and 2 bases at J, with 8 bases between the two ends. The CDR3 runs 14 residues. CDR3 sequence reads: CASSLGKFAYEQYF. In DNA, the CDR3 is TGTGCCAGCAGCTTAGGCAAGTTTGCCTACGAGCAGTACTTC.

J is TRBJ2-2 and V is TRBV5-1; D perhaps matches TRBD2 (5 bases). The V gene lost 2 bases and the J gene lost 0 bases, with 11 bases spanning the gap. Germline loops: CDR1 SGHRS, CDR2 YFSETQ. CDR3 length equals 16 residues. Here the CDR3 reads CASSFTRTPNTGELFF. The CDR3 DNA reads as TGCGCCAGCAGCTTTACCCGGACTCCGAACACCGGGGAGCTGTTTTTT.